This TCR beta chain was captured in a study of T cell responses to AZD1222 COVID-19 vaccine. Sequencing was performed with immunoSEQ multiplex PCR; in TCRdb, only in-frame clones are kept and a portion is missing. In the table there are around 250,000 clones, more than 85% of which are singletons. This CDR3 is 15 amino acids long. Germline V gene data show CDR1 as MNHEY and CDR2 as SVGAGI. V lost 6 bases, J lost 0 bases, and 9 bases lay in between. The study's findings and limits: The donor cohort was predominantly white British with a female majority, and clonal diversity may have been underestimated. Spike-specific TCR breadth rose after two AZD1222 doses, and depth rose as well. As reported, nearly half of all spike-specific TCRs target variant regions that are unmutated.

In the case of this clone: The antigen is not known.

The receptor comes from an adult in good health. Source: peripheral blood, taken on day 0 of AZD1222 vaccination. The gene calls are TRBV6-5 and TRBJ1-6; a possible D gene is TRBD1 (5 bases). CDR3 sequence: CASRTVSSYNSPLHF. In nucleotides, the CDR3 is TGTGCCAGCAGGACAGTAAGCTCCTATAATTCACCCCTCCACTTT.